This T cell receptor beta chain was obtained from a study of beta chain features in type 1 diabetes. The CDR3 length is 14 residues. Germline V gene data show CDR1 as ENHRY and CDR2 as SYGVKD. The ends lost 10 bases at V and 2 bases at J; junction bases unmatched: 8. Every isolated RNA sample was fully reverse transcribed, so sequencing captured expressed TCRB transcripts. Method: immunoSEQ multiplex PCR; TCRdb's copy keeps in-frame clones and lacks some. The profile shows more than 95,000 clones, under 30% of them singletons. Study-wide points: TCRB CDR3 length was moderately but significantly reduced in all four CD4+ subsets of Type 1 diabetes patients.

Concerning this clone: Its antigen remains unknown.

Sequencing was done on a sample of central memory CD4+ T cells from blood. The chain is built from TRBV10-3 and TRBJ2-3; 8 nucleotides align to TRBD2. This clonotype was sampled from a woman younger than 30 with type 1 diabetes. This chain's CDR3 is CATKGGGTTDTQYF. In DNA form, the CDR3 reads TGTGCCACCAAGGGCGGGGGGACCACAGATACGCAGTATTTT.